The 9 T cell receptor beta chains below were found in one sample sequenced in a study of T cells in Graves' hyperthyroidism and ophthalmopathy. Researchers took RNA transcripts and amplified the TCR beta CDR3 regions from them. The HTBI primer set drove a first-round RT-PCR of the TCR CDR3. TCRdb independently ran MiXCR on the multiplex PCR reads; one entry per CDR3 protein. This sample has some 460,000 distinct CDR3 sequences; more than 15% occur once, and the top ten carry roughly 7.4%. What was sequenced was blood. The source is a woman aged 18-29 years with Graves' hyperthyroidism.

CDR3 sequence (DNA): TGCAGTGCTAGAGATTCCCAAAGACTTGGCCTCGAGGGAGAGCAGTACTTC. Amino acids: CSARDSQRLGLEGEQYF. The rearrangement links TRBV20-1 to TRBJ2-7, with D maybe TRBD2 (5 bases). The CDR3 covers 17 residues. Trimming took 0 bases from V and 7 from J, leaving 25 bases between them. Germline assignment: CDR1 DFQATT and CDR2 SNEGSKA (reference sequence).

The chain couples TRBV6-1 to TRBJ2-1; no clear D gene. Trimming removed 7 bases at V and 8 bases at J, with 15 bases between. Per germline, CDR1 MNHNS and CDR2 SASEGT. CDR3 length equals 13 residues. The CDR3 loop reads CASTKFRIHEQFF. The DNA of the CDR3 is TGTGCCAGCACGAAATTCCGTATCCATGAGCAGTTCTTC.

Ten or more counts support this clonotype. The chain couples TRBV30 to TRBJ2-1; D is unclear. In germline, CDR1 is GTSNPN, CDR2 SVGIG (reference sequence). The ends were cut back, 3 bases at V and 7 bases at J, with 16 bases in the middle. CDR3 length: 14 amino acids. This CDR3 reads CAWRDPGLKNEQFF. The DNA of the CDR3 is TGTGCCTGGAGGGATCCGGGTCTGAAAAATGAGCAGTTCTTC.

The chain carries TRBV5-6 and TRBJ2-5; D ambiguous. Looked up from germline, CDR1 is SGHDT and CDR2 is YYEEEE. The CDR3 totals 13 residues. Trimming cost V 1 base and J 5 bases, with 9 bases left between them. In nucleotides, the CDR3 is TGTGCCAGCAGCTTGTTGGGTGTGGAGACCCAGTACTTC. Translated: CASSLLGVETQYF.

This clonotype was detected only a few times. Just one base apart from a much larger clone, this may be a read error. J is TRBJ1-5 and V is TRBV6-5, with D unclear. The V and J ends lost 2 bases and 9 bases respectively, with 11 bases between them. There are 13 residues in the CDR3. The germline V gene encodes CDR1 MNHEY and CDR2 SVGAGI. In DNA form, the CDR3 reads TGTGCCAGCAGTTACGCCTACCACCGGCCCCAGCATTTT. It specifies CASSYAYHRPQHF.

In this sample, this clonotype turned up many times. V is TRBV20-1 and J is TRBJ2-7; TRBD2 is a possible D gene (6 bases). CDR1 is DFQATT and CDR2 is SNEGSKA in the germline V gene (reference sequence). Trimming cost V 5 bases and J 2 bases, with 16 bases left between them. The CDR3 consists of 14 residues. The chain's CDR3 is CSASHWQRAYEQYF. The DNA of the CDR3 is TGCAGTGCTTCCCATTGGCAGCGGGCCTACGAGCAGTACTTC.

This clonotype came up many times. The V gene is TRBV29-1, the J gene TRBJ1-2; D is perhaps TRBD1 (5 bases). V was trimmed by 7 bases and J by 9 bases, leaving 15 bases between them. Per germline, CDR1 SQVTM and CDR2 ANQGSEA. The CDR3 covers 11 residues. CDR3 sequence: CSDHKGFSYTF. Written as DNA, the CDR3 is TGCAGCGACCATAAGGGGTTTAGCTACACCTTC. Supplemented by reference TRBV29-1 and TRBJ1-2, the full variable domain reads SAVISQKPSRDICQRGTSLTIQCQVDSQVTMMFWYRQQPGQSLTLIATANQGSEATYESGFVIDKFPISRPNLTFSTLTVSNMSPEDSSIYLCSDHKGFSYTFGSGTRLTVV.

This clonotype was seen ten or more times. This chain uses TRBV5-1 with TRBJ2-5; 8 bases agree with TRBD2. This CDR3 comprises 15 residues. V shed 3 bases and J 5 bases; nucleotides not matched to a gene: 9. Germline CDR1 reads SGHRS; CDR2 reads YFSETQ. CDR3: CASSSAGTRGETQYF. CDR3 DNA: TGCGCCAGCAGCTCGGCCGGGACTAGAGGGGAGACCCAGTACTTC.

This clonotype was seen at least ten times. The gene calls are TRBV7-9 and TRBJ1-1; D uncertain. CDR1 and CDR2 (germline): SEHNR, FQNEAQ (reference sequence). Trimming cost V 6 bases and J 1 base, with 12 bases left between them. The CDR3 sequence is 14 residues long. The CDR3 here is CASRGGWRNTEAFF. The CDR3 DNA follows: TGTGCCAGCAGGGGTGGGTGGAGGAACACTGAAGCTTTCTTT.